This passage covers 11 T cell receptor beta chains from one sample sequenced in a study of blood T cell repertoires in COVID-19. Profiling relied on immunoSEQ multiplex PCR, and the TCRdb table lists in-frame clones only, not all of them. The repertoire consists of about 98,000 clones, with about 90% occurring once and the leading ten covering less than 5.5%. Input material: peripheral blood. All receptors come from a young man with acute or convalescent COVID-19.

This rearrangement joins TRBV27 to TRBJ1-1; the D is unclear. V was pared by 6 bases and J by 0 bases, with 11 bases between. The germline V gene has CDR1 MNHEY and CDR2 SMNVEV (reference sequence). CDR3 size: 14 residues. CDR3 protein: CASSNSPVNTEAFF. In DNA, the CDR3 is TGTGCCAGCAGCAATTCCCCGGTGAACACTGAAGCTTTCTTT.

V gene TRBV19 combines with J gene TRBJ1-2; 7 bases align to TRBD1. V gave up 6 bases and J gave up 5 bases; unmatched junction bases: 6. The CDR3 sequence is 13 residues long. Germline assignment: CDR1 LNHDA and CDR2 SQIVND (reference sequence). CDR3 coding DNA: TGTGCCAGTAGCCCGGGACAGTATTATGGCTACACCTTC. Translation gives CASSPGQYYGYTF.

The rearrangement uses TRBV6-1 and TRBJ2-7; 7 bases fit TRBD1. The V gene end was trimmed by 2 bases and the J gene end by 7 bases; junction bases not matched to a gene: 11. The CDR3 totals 15 residues. Germline-derived CDR1 and CDR2 are MNHNS and SASEGT. The CDR3 protein is CASSETGTDFGEQYF. CDR3 bases: TGTGCCAGCAGTGAAACCGGGACAGATTTTGGTGAGCAGTACTTC.

This sequence joins TRBV12-5 and TRBJ1-1, with unresolved D. Trimming removed 7 bases at V and 1 base at J, with 10 bases between. Germline V gene data show CDR1 as LGHNT and CDR2 as FRNRAP. This CDR3 region has 13 residues. CDR3 protein: CASVLEWNTEAFF. The CDR3 DNA follows: TGTGCTAGTGTTCTCGAGTGGAACACTGAAGCTTTCTTT.

The J gene is TRBJ1-4, the V gene TRBV13; 10 nucleotides align to TRBD1. This CDR3 spans 15 amino acids. Per the germline V gene, CDR1 is PRHDT and CDR2 is FYEKMQ (reference sequence). J lost 6 bases, V lost 4 bases, and 5 bases had no gene match. In DNA form, the CDR3 reads TGTGCCAGCAGCTCAACCGGGACAGGGGATGAAAAACTGTTTTTT. Translation: CASSSTGTGDEKLFF.

The chain couples TRBV6-1 to TRBJ1-6; perhaps TRBD1 as D (5 bases). The CDR3 is 16 amino acids. Per germline, CDR1 MNHNS and CDR2 SASEGT. Deletions cut 4 bases from V and 3 bases from J, with 13 bases between. The DNA of the CDR3 is TGTGCCAGCAGTGGGGGCAGGGTTATCTATAATTCACCCCTCCACTTT. It specifies CASSGGRVIYNSPLHF.

Here the CDR3 reads CASRADYGYTF. The DNA for the CDR3 is TGTGCCAGCAGGGCCGACTATGGCTACACCTTC. The chain couples TRBV6-5 to TRBJ1-2, with unresolved D. V was trimmed by 6 bases and J by 3 bases, leaving 5 bases between them. This CDR3 spans 11 amino acids. CDR1 and CDR2 from the germline V gene are MNHEY and SVGAGI.

The rearrangement uses TRBV5-4 and TRBJ2-5; weak D call: TRBD1 (6 bases). The germline gives CDR1 SGHNT, CDR2 YYREEE (reference sequence). The CDR3 consists of 12 residues. V lost 2 bases and J lost 7, with 9 bases in between. As DNA, the CDR3 is TGTGCCAGCAGCTTACGAGGGGGGACCCAGTACTTC. It is translated as CASSLRGGTQYF.

The chain couples TRBV6-5 to TRBJ2-5; tentatively, D is TRBD1 (7 bases). CDR1 MNHEY and CDR2 SVGAGI come from the germline V gene. The CDR3 is made up of 13 amino acids. V was cut by 10 bases and J by 3 bases, with 15 bases left in between. CDR3 loop: CATGGSGEETQYF. In DNA, the CDR3 is TGTGCCACAGGGGGGAGTGGGGAAGAGACCCAGTACTTC.

The chain has TRBV2 and TRBJ1-4; possible D gene TRBD1, 5 bases. Germline V gene data show CDR1 as SNHLY and CDR2 as FYNNEI. The V and J ends lost 10 bases and 2 bases respectively, with 20 bases between them. CDR3 length: 16 residues. The CDR3 region is CAKASKRGGTNEKLFF. For the CDR3, the DNA is TGTGCCAAGGCGTCCAAAAGGGGAGGGACTAATGAAAAACTGTTTTTT.

The rearrangement uses TRBV6-6 and TRBJ2-1; 8 bases fit TRBD1. V was pared by 2 bases and J by 8 bases, with 5 bases of the junction left unmatched. Looked up from germline, CDR1 is MNHNY and CDR2 is SVGAGI (reference sequence). The CDR3 runs to 14 residues. CDR3 loop: CASSYGSGGDEQFF. The CDR3 bases are TGTGCCAGCAGTTACGGATCAGGGGGCGATGAGCAGTTCTTC.